A selection of T cell receptor beta chains follows, all from one sample in a study of resident and recirculating memory T cells in vitiligo. The table came from immunoSEQ multiplex PCR; TCRdb's copy has only in-frame clones and leaves some out. The sample has more than 65,000 clones, about 89% seen once. The specimen sequenced was blood. These receptors came from a male donor with vitiligo. The CDR3 runs from the conserved cysteine through the conserved F or W. A D gene is named only where the DNA matches it firmly. Clone size is not always given. Where it is, it says once, few, many or a class for expanded clones.

len: 15; j_gene: TRBJ2-3; d_gene: NA; v_gene: TRBV19; abundance: NA; CDR3nt: TGTGCCAGTAGTATAGGAACAGGGATCACAGATACGCAGTATTTT; CDR3aa: CASSIGTGITDTQYF
len: 16; j_gene: TRBJ2-5; d_gene: TRBD2; v_gene: TRBV28; abundance: NA; CDR3nt: TGTGCCAGCAGCTCTCCGGGACTAGCGGGGGCAGAGACCCAGTACTTC; CDR3aa: CASSSPGLAGAETQYF
len: 15; j_gene: TRBJ1-6; d_gene: TRBD1; v_gene: TRBV7-9; abundance: once; CDR3nt: TGTGCCAGCAGCTCTTTGCCGGGACAGAATTCACCCCTCCACTTT; CDR3aa: CASSSLPGQNSPLHF
len: 17; j_gene: TRBJ1-5; d_gene: NA; v_gene: TRBV2; abundance: NA; CDR3nt: TGTGCCAGCAGTGAATCTTCGTTCCAGGGAAGAGGTCAGCCCCAGCATTTT; CDR3aa: CASSESSFQGRGQPQHF
len: 13; j_gene: TRBJ1-2; d_gene: NA; v_gene: TRBV10-3; abundance: NA; CDR3nt: TGTGCCATCAGTGAGTACCATTGGAGGGGCTACACCTTC; CDR3aa: CAISEYHWRGYTF
len: 14; j_gene: TRBJ1-1; d_gene: NA; v_gene: TRBV6-1; abundance: NA; CDR3nt: TGTGCCAGCAGCCTTTCCAGTACAAACACTGAAGCTTTCTTT; CDR3aa: CASSLSSTNTEAFF
len: 15; j_gene: TRBJ2-7; d_gene: TRBD1; v_gene: TRBV28; abundance: once; CDR3nt: TGTGCCAGCAGCCCTCAGGACAGGGACTCCTACGAGCAGTACTTC; CDR3aa: CASSPQDRDSYEQYF
len: 11; j_gene: TRBJ1-1; d_gene: TRBD1; v_gene: TRBV2; abundance: NA; CDR3nt: TGTGCCAGCAACAGGGGCACTGAAGCTTTCTTT; CDR3aa: CASNRGTEAFF
len: 14; j_gene: TRBJ1-1; d_gene: NA; v_gene: TRBV28; abundance: NA; CDR3nt: TGTGCCAGCAGTTTAGGGGGGTTTAACACTGAAGCTTTCTTT; CDR3aa: CASSLGGFNTEAFF
len: 17; j_gene: TRBJ2-7; d_gene: NA; v_gene: TRBV10-3; abundance: NA; CDR3nt: TGTGCCATCAGTGAGCGGACAGTGACCCACCGCTCCTACGAGCAGTACTTC; CDR3aa: CAISERTVTHRSYEQYF
len: 15; j_gene: TRBJ2-5; d_gene: TRBD1; v_gene: TRBV5-1; abundance: NA; CDR3nt: TGCGCCAGCAGCATAAACAGGGGGCGCGGAGAGACCCAGTACTTC; CDR3aa: CASSINRGRGETQYF
len: 14; j_gene: TRBJ2-5; d_gene: TRBD1; v_gene: TRBV7-7; abundance: NA; CDR3nt: TGTGCCAGCAGCCGAGGACAGGGGGCCGAGACCCAGTACTTC; CDR3aa: CASSRGQGAETQYF
len: 11; j_gene: TRBJ1-2; d_gene: NA; v_gene: TRBV27; abundance: NA; CDR3nt: TGTGCCAGCATTGAGGGGGGGGCCTACACCTTC; CDR3aa: CASIEGGAYTF
len: 15; j_gene: TRBJ2-3; d_gene: TRBD1; v_gene: TRBV6-4; abundance: NA; CDR3nt: TGTGCCAGCAGTTGGTCAGGGGGCAGTACAGATACGCAGTATTTT; CDR3aa: CASSWSGGSTDTQYF
len: 15; j_gene: TRBJ2-7; d_gene: NA; v_gene: TRBV9; abundance: NA; CDR3nt: TGTGCCAGCAGCGGGGAGGACGGATTCTCCTACGAGCAGTACTTC; CDR3aa: CASSGEDGFSYEQYF
len: 12; j_gene: TRBJ2-3; d_gene: NA; v_gene: TRBV15; abundance: NA; CDR3nt: TGTGCCACCAGCAGAGATCCGGATACGCAGTATTTT; CDR3aa: CATSRDPDTQYF
len: 14; j_gene: TRBJ1-1; d_gene: TRBD1; v_gene: TRBV4-3; abundance: NA; CDR3nt: TGCGCCAGCAGCCCACAGGGGGGAGGCCCTGAAGCTTTCTTT; CDR3aa: CASSPQGGGPEAFF
len: 15; j_gene: TRBJ1-1; d_gene: NA; v_gene: TRBV5-1; abundance: few; CDR3nt: TGCGCCAGCAGGACAAACCCCGTTCTGAACACTGAAGCTTTCTTT; CDR3aa: CASRTNPVLNTEAFF
len: 17; j_gene: TRBJ2-6; d_gene: TRBD2; v_gene: TRBV4-3; abundance: NA; CDR3nt: TGCGCCAGCAGCCAAGGGTTCGGGGGGTCTGGGGCCAACGTCCTGACTTTC; CDR3aa: CASSQGFGGSGANVLTF
len: 11; j_gene: TRBJ2-2; d_gene: NA; v_gene: TRBV7-3; abundance: few; CDR3nt: TGTGCCAGCAGCCAGACCGGGGAGCTGTTTTTT; CDR3aa: CASSQTGELFF